A single sample gave rise to the 8 T cell receptor beta chains below, sequenced in a study of T-cell memory formation after mild COVID-19. TCRdb itself ran the 5' RACE reads through MiXCR, one entry per CDR3 protein. This repertoire shows about 470,000 distinct CDR3 sequences, about 23% found once; its top ten account for around 13%. Material for sequencing was PBMCs or a T cell subset sorted from them (not recorded which). These receptors all stem from an adult woman who had mild COVID-19 (a few samples of this study predate the infection). Cell type and time point are not known.

In this sample, this clonotype turned up a few times. This sequence joins TRBV5-1 and TRBJ2-7; TRBD1 aligns across 8 bases. This CDR3 is built from 14 residues. Germline V gives CDR1 SGHRS, CDR2 YFSETQ. J gave up 3 bases and V 4 bases, and 6 bases lay outside the gene matches. The CDR3 loop reads CASSRDRTVYEQYF. CDR3 nucleotide sequence: TGCGCCAGCAGCCGGGACAGGACTGTCTACGAGCAGTACTTC.

The rearrangement links TRBV6-2 or TRBV6-3 to TRBJ2-7; TRBD2 matches at 10 bases. Germline assignment: CDR1 MNHEY and CDR2 SVGEGT. V lost 5 bases and J lost 3; bases outside the gene matches: 7. The CDR3 spans 15 residues. CDR3 sequence reads: CASSGATSGNYEQYF. The CDR3 DNA reads TGTGCCAGCAGTGGCGCAACTAGCGGGAACTACGAGCAGTACTTC.

This chain joins TRBV7-9 and TRBJ2-2; D gene uncertain. V was clipped by 3 bases and J by 8 bases, with 7 bases between them. The CDR3 spans 12 residues. The V gene's germline CDR1 is SEHNR and CDR2 FQNEAQ (reference sequence). As DNA, the CDR3 is TGTGCCAGCAGCTTGATGTCGGGGGAGCTGTTTTTT. It is translated as CASSLMSGELFF.

The J gene is TRBJ1-4, the V gene TRBV20-1; 10 nucleotides match TRBD1. The CDR3 covers 13 residues. Germline-derived CDR1 and CDR2 are DFQATT and SNEGSKA (reference sequence). The ends lost 4 bases at V and 6 bases at J; junction bases unmatched: 2. CDR3 nucleotides: TGCAGTGCTACCGGGACAGGGGATGAAAAACTGTTTTTT. Residues: CSATGTGDEKLFF.

This clonotype has more than one count but fewer than ten. The chain joins TRBV29-1 to TRBJ2-7, with 8 bases identical to TRBD1. V shed 6 bases, J shed 3 bases, and the junction held 4 bases outside the gene matches. The V gene's germline CDR1 is SQVTM and CDR2 ANQGSEA. The CDR3 is 12 residues long. CDR3 coding DNA: TGCAGCGTGACAGGGGAAGTCTACGAGCAGTACTTC. Its protein is CSVTGEVYEQYF.

The chain carries TRBV5-1 and TRBJ2-1, with TRBD1 matching over 8 bases. CDR1 is SGHRS, CDR2 YFSETQ, per germline. The length of the CDR3 is 15 residues. V was pared by 0 bases and J by 5 bases, with 4 bases of the junction left unmatched. Here the CDR3 DNA reads TGCGCCAGCAGCTTGGCCGGGACAGGTAACAATGAGCAGTTCTTC. Amino acids: CASSLAGTGNNEQFF. Variable domain in full (rest from reference TRBV5-1 and TRBJ2-1): KAGVTQTPRYLIKTRGQQVTLSCSPISGHRSVSWYQQTPGQGLQFLFEYFSETQRNKGNFPGRFSGRQFSNSRSEMNVSTLELGDSALYLCASSLAGTGNNEQFFGPGTRLTVL.

This clonotype was counted a few times. The J gene is TRBJ1-2, the V gene TRBV5-1; 8 bases align to TRBD1. Trimming at V came to 0 bases and at J to 2 bases, leaving 3 bases not matched to a gene. Per the germline V gene, CDR1 is SGHRS and CDR2 is YFSETQ. This CDR3 spans 15 amino acids. The CDR3 DNA sequence: TGCGCCAGCAGCTTGGGACAGGGGTTCAACTATGGCTACACCTTC. This translates into CASSLGQGFNYGYTF.

The CDR3 nucleotides are TGTGCCAGCAGCTCGAGGCCAGGCGGTGGCTACACCTTC. Encoded protein: CASSSRPGGGYTF. The V gene is TRBV12-3 or TRBV12-4, the J gene TRBJ1-2, with D unclear. Trimming left V 6 bases short and J 7 bases short, with 15 bases between. The CDR3 loop spans 13 amino acids.